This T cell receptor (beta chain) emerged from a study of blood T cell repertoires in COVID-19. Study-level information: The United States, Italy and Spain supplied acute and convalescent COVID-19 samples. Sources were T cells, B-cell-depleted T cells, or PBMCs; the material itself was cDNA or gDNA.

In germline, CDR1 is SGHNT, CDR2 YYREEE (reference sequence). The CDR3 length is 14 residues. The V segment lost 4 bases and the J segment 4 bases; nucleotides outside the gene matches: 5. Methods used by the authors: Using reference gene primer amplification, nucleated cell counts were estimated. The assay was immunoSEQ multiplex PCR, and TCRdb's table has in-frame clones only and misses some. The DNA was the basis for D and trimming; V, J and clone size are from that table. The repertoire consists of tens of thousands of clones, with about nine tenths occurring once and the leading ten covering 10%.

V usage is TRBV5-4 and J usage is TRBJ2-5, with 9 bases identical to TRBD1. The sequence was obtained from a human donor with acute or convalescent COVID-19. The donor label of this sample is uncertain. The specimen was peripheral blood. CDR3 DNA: TGTGCCAGCAGCCATAAGGGACAGGGAGAGACCCAGTACTTC. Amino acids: CASSHKGQGETQYF.